The 24 T cell receptor beta chains below all came from one sample that was sequenced in a study of cytomegalovirus exposure and HLA in healthy donors. In the PCR, 60 Vbeta and 13 Jbeta primers were used. TCRdb keeps only in-frame clones here, not all; method: immunoSEQ multiplex PCR. Of over 130,000 clones listed, around 84% are singletons. The sequenced sample was PBMCs. Receptors originate from a man aged 50-60 years in good health and CMV-seronegative.

This rearrangement joins TRBV5-1 to TRBJ2-3; TRBD2 aligns across 8 bases. V gave up 0 bases and J gave up 4 bases; unmatched junction bases: 7. CDR3 size: 16 residues. Germline V CDR1 and CDR2: SGHRS, YFSETQ. CDR3 nucleotide sequence: TGCGCCAGCAGCTTGGGGTCTGGAGCGGGGGCAGATACGCAGTATTTT. Protein sequence: CASSLGSGAGADTQYF.

This clone was picked up one time. V and J are TRBV9 and TRBJ2-2; 10 bases agree with TRBD1. V lost 4 bases, J lost 7 bases, and 7 bases stayed unmatched. Per germline, CDR1 SGDLS and CDR2 YYNGEE. The CDR3 is 15 amino acids. CDR3 DNA: TGTGCCAGCAGCTCCCGACAGGGGGCTGACGGGGAGCTGTTTTTT. Its translation is CASSSRQGADGELFF.

This chain connects TRBV6-5 to TRBJ1-2; tentative D call: TRBD1 (6 bases). V lost 5 bases and J lost 8, with 21 bases in between. The germline CDR1 and CDR2 sequences are MNHEY and SVGAGI. CDR3 length: 15 residues. Here the CDR3 DNA reads TGTGCCAGCAGTCCCACCAGGGGCCTGGAAGGAGGCTACACCTTC. This gives the protein CASSPTRGLEGGYTF.

This CDR3 is CASSSGLAYSYEQYF. CDR3 nucleotide sequence: TGTGCCAGCAGCTCCGGACTAGCGTACAGCTACGAGCAGTACTTC. The chain links TRBV5-8 to TRBJ2-7, with 9 bases fitting TRBD2. The V and J ends lost 3 bases and 3 bases, in that order; junction bases with no gene match: 7. Per the germline V gene, CDR1 is SGHTS and CDR2 is YDEGEE. The CDR3 is 15 residues long.

V is TRBV10-2 and J is TRBJ2-7; D perhaps matches TRBD2 (6 bases). In germline, CDR1 is WSHSY, CDR2 SAAADI. This CDR3 region has 15 residues. V lost 8 bases, J lost 0 bases, and 17 bases lay in between. The CDR3 is CASQLGSGSSYEQYF. The CDR3 bases are TGCGCCAGCCAACTGGGTAGCGGTAGCTCCTACGAGCAGTACTTC.

The CDR3 DNA is TGTGCCAGCAGCTTAGGCAGAGAGACCCAGTACTTC. It encodes CASSLGRETQYF. This chain joins TRBV7-2 and TRBJ2-5; D call uncertain. The CDR3 runs 12 residues. Trimming removed 1 base at V and 4 bases at J, with 4 bases between. CDR1 SGHTA and CDR2 FQGNSA come from the germline V gene.

This clone was seen only a few times. As DNA, the CDR3 is TGTGCCAGCAGTGAACCACAGGGCAGAAGCGGACTGTTTTTT. This encodes CASSEPQGRSGLFF. The chain uses TRBV6-1 and TRBJ1-4, with D perhaps TRBD1 (6 bases). Germline V gene sequence: CDR1 MNHNS, CDR2 SASEGT. This CDR3 is 14 amino acids long. The V end was cut by 2 bases, the J end by 13 bases, with 17 bases between.

As DNA, the CDR3 is TGTGCCAGCAGTGAGATCCCATCCGCTAGCTCCTACGAGCAGTACTTC. It specifies CASSEIPSASSYEQYF. The chain employs TRBV25-1 and TRBJ2-7; D uncertain. This CDR3 is 16 amino acids long. CDR1 is MGHDK, CDR2 SYGVNS, per germline. V lost 3 bases to trimming and J lost 0 bases, with 15 bases between them.

This clone has just one count. This CDR3 reads CASSFTGSNEKLFF. In DNA, the CDR3 is TGTGCCAGCAGTTTTACAGGTTCTAATGAAAAACTGTTTTTT. The V and J genes are TRBV27 and TRBJ1-4, with a weak D call TRBD1 (5 bases). Between the trimmed V and J ends, which lost 3 bases and 3 bases, there was a span of 8 bases. Germline lookup yields CDR1 MNHEY and CDR2 SMNVEV (reference sequence). This CDR3 has 14 residues.

The genes are TRBV19 and TRBJ2-2, with 8 bases matching TRBD2. In germline, CDR1 is LNHDA, CDR2 SQIVND (reference sequence). Trimming at V came to 0 bases and at J to 4 bases, leaving 10 bases not matched to a gene. This CDR3 is built from 18 residues. CDR3 loop: CASSIDTSGRGGTGELFF. The CDR3 DNA reads as TGTGCCAGTAGTATAGATACGAGCGGGAGAGGGGGCACCGGGGAGCTGTTTTTT.

The V gene is TRBV21-1, the J gene TRBJ1-2. TRBV21-1 is a listed pseudogene. There are 11 residues in the CDR3. DNA for the CDR3: TGTGCCAGGCCTACTGACTATGGCTACACCTTC. As protein: CARPTDYGYTF.

Only one count was recorded for this clone. The chain employs TRBV2 and TRBJ2-7, with 8 bases aligning to TRBD1. The length of the CDR3 is 15 residues. Looked up from germline, CDR1 is SNHLY and CDR2 is FYNNEI. V shed 7 bases, J shed 2 bases, and the junction held 10 bases outside the gene matches. Written as DNA, the CDR3 is TGTGCCAGCACCCTCCCCGGACAGGGCACCTACGAGCAGTACTTC. Its translation is CASTLPGQGTYEQYF. The entire variable domain, with the rest obtained from reference TRBV2 and TRBJ2-7, is as follows: EPEVTQTPSHQVTQMGQEVILRCVPISNHLYFYWYRQILGQKVEFLVSFYNNEISEKSEIFDDQFSVERPDGSNFTLKIRSTKLEDSAMYFCASTLPGQGTYEQYFGPGTRLTVT.

This clone has more than one count but fewer than ten. The chain has TRBV9 and TRBJ2-3; 11 bases map to TRBD2. The CDR3 loop spans 16 amino acids. The V segment lost 5 bases and the J segment 0 bases; nucleotides outside the gene matches: 5. Germline loops: CDR1 SGDLS, CDR2 YYNGEE. The CDR3 sequence: CASRPGLAESTDTQYF. CDR3 nucleotide sequence: TGTGCCAGCAGACCGGGACTAGCGGAAAGCACAGATACGCAGTATTTT.

The genes are TRBV5-6 and TRBJ1-1, with D unresolved. The CDR3 sequence is 12 residues long. Germline CDR1 and CDR2: SGHDT and YYEEEE. Trimming took off 0 bases at V and 11 bases at J, with 11 bases between the two ends. CDR3 coding DNA: TGTGCCAGCAGCTTGGGAAGGAGGGCGGCTTTCTTT. Amino acid sequence: CASSLGRRAAFF.

This sequence joins TRBV19 and TRBJ2-7, with 8 bases identical to TRBD2. Germline V lookup: CDR1 LNHDA, CDR2 SQIVND (reference sequence). Unmatched junction bases numbered 6, after V lost 6 bases and J lost 2 bases. The CDR3 loop spans 14 amino acids. CDR3 coding DNA: TGTGCCAGTAGACCCGGGACTAGAGCCTACGAGCAGTACTTC. Its protein product is CASRPGTRAYEQYF.

The chain joins TRBV5-5 to TRBJ2-1; D possibly corresponds to TRBD2 (5 bases). The CDR3 contains 18 residues. Deletions cut 0 bases from V and 0 bases from J, with 16 bases between. Germline values: CDR1 SGHKS, CDR2 YYEKEE (reference sequence). As DNA, the CDR3 is TGTGCCAGCAGCTTGGTACGCCCAGCGGCGAGCTCCTACAATGAGCAGTTCTTC. It encodes CASSLVRPAASSYNEQFF.

There are a few counts of this clone. The V call is TRBV6-1, the J call TRBJ1-5; D might be TRBD1 (5 bases). The germline CDR1 and CDR2 sequences are MNHNS and SASEGT. The CDR3 covers 12 residues. Deletions cut 1 base from V and 14 bases from J, with 12 bases between. The CDR3 here is CASSEGTRPKHF. CDR3 nucleotides: TGTGCCAGCAGTGAAGGGACAAGGCCAAAGCATTTT.

The chain links TRBV5-1 to TRBJ2-5, with 12 bases identical to TRBD2. The length of the CDR3 is 18 residues. Germline V gene lookup returns CDR1 SGHRS and CDR2 YFSETQ. V was clipped by 2 bases and J by 2 bases; unmatched bases: 10. CDR3 DNA: TGCGCCAGCAGCTTTGGGGCTAGCGGGGGGGCGATACAAGAGACCCAGTACTTC. Amino acids: CASSFGASGGAIQETQYF.

The rearrangement uses TRBV11-2 and TRBJ1-2; D unclear. Trimming left V 0 bases short and J 4 bases short, with 9 bases between. The CDR3 loop spans 14 amino acids. Germline assignment: CDR1 SGHAT and CDR2 FQNNGV. The CDR3 region is CASSLEEIAYGYTF. The CDR3 coding sequence is TGTGCCAGCAGCTTAGAAGAGATTGCCTATGGCTACACCTTC.

The genes are TRBV19 and TRBJ1-2; the D gene is possibly TRBD1 (6 bases). Germline-derived CDR1 and CDR2 are LNHDA and SQIVND (reference sequence). The CDR3 has 13 residues. Trimming pared 4 bases from V and 9 bases from J, leaving 15 bases between. CDR3 region: CASSNRDRLSYTF. The DNA of the CDR3 is TGTGCCAGTAGTAACAGGGATAGGTTAAGCTACACCTTC.

The CDR3 reads CASRAGGSRSYTF. The CDR3 DNA reads TGTGCCAGCAGAGCAGGGGGCTCGAGGAGCTACACCTTC. The genes are TRBV6-5 and TRBJ1-2; 8 nucleotides match TRBD1. Germline-derived CDR1 and CDR2 are MNHEY and SVGAGI. The CDR3 covers 13 residues. After removal of 6 bases from V and 9 bases from J, the junction contained 9 bases not matched to a gene.

This clone has just one count. This chain uses TRBV30 with TRBJ1-6; 9 bases align to TRBD1. Germline CDR1 reads GTSNPN; CDR2 reads SVGIG (reference sequence). V lost 5 bases and J lost 9; bases outside the gene matches: 20. The CDR3 consists of 18 residues. The CDR3 nucleotides read TGTGCCTGGTCGAGGGGGGACAGGGAACCAAAACGGGGTTCACCCCTCCACTTT. Its protein is CAWSRGDREPKRGSPLHF.

The rearrangement joins TRBV27 to TRBJ2-5; the match to TRBD1 covers 8 bases. Germline CDR1 and CDR2: MNHEY and SMNVEV (reference sequence). Trimming took 5 bases from V and 5 from J; bases not matched to a gene: 7. The CDR3 runs 14 residues. In nucleotides, the CDR3 is TGTGCCAGCAGTGCGGGACAGGTGATTGAGACCCAGTACTTC. Residues: CASSAGQVIETQYF.

Ten or more counts support this clone. The chain is built from TRBV2 and TRBJ1-2; D gene uncertain. In germline, CDR1 is SNHLY, CDR2 FYNNEI. The CDR3 has 12 amino acids. V lost 8 bases and J lost 1, with 8 bases in between. The CDR3 DNA sequence: TGTGCCAGCTTCAGAATTAACTATGGCTACACCTTC. It codes for CASFRINYGYTF.